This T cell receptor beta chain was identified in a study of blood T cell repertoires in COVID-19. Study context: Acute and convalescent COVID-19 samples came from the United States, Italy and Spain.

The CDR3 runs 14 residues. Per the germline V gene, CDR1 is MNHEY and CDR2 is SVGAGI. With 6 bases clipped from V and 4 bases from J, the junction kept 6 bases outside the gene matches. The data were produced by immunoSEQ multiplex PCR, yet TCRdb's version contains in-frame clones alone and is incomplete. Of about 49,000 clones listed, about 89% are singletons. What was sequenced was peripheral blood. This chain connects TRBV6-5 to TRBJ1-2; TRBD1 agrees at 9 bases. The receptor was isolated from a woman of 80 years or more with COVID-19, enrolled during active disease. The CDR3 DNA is TGTGCCAGCAGGGCTAACAGGGGGCTCTATGGCTACACCTTC. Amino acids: CASRANRGLYGYTF.